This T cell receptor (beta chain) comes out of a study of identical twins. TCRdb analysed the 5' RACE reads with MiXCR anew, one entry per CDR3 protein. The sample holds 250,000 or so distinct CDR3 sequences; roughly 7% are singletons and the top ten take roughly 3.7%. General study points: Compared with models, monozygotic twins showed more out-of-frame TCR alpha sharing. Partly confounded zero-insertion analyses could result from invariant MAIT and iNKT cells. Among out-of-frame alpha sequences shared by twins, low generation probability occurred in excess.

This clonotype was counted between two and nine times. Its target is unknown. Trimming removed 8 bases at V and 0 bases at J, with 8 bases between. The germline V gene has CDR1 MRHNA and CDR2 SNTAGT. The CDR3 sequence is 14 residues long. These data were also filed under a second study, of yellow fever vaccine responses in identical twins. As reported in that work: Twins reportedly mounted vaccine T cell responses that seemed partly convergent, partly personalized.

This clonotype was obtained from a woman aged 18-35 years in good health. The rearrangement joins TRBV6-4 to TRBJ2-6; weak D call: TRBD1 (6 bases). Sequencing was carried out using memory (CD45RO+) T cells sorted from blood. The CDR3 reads CASGQTSGANVLTF. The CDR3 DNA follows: TGTGCCAGCGGACAGACCTCTGGGGCCAACGTCCTGACTTTC.